These T cell receptor beta chains were read from a single sample in a study of blood T cell repertoires in COVID-19. Repertoires were generated with immunoSEQ multiplex PCR, while TCRdb's copy carries only in-frame clones and drops some. Among about 480,000 clones, roughly 89% were seen once, and the ten largest hold roughly 0.84%. Sequencing was done on a sample of peripheral blood. The receptors were gathered from a man between 18 and 35 years old with COVID-19, enrolled during active disease. Both conserved end residues are part of each CDR3. The D gene is left open where the match is weak. Not every row has a clone size; where given, it reads once, few, many or a size class.

TGTGCCAGCAGTTACCAGGGGCAGGGCAGACACGTCCTGACTTTC	CASSYQGQGRHVLTF	.	TRBV6-5	TRBJ2-6	.
TGTGCCAGCAGTGGCCCGGGACAAAGCACAGATACGCAGTATTTT	CASSGPGQSTDTQYF	.	TRBV2	TRBJ2-3	.
TGTGCCAGCAGTCGGACCGGGAAGGGTGGTGGGGCCAACGTCCTGACTTTC	CASSRTGKGGGANVLTF	.	TRBV6-6	TRBJ2-6	.
TGTGCCAGCAGCAGTCAGCCGGCGGGGCCCCAGCATTTT	CASSSQPAGPQHF	few	TRBV7-9	TRBJ1-5	.
TGTGCCAGCAGTGCGATTACAGGGGGCGTTAATTCACCCCTCCACTTT	CASSAITGGVNSPLHF	.	TRBV6-1	TRBJ1-6	TRBD1
TGCGCCAGCAGCTTAGAGCGGGAGACAGATACGCAGTATTTT	CASSLERETDTQYF	.	TRBV5-1	TRBJ2-3	TRBD2
TGTGCCACCAGTGACAGCAGGGTGGGTGGGGCCAACGTCCTGACTTTC	CATSDSRVGGANVLTF	.	TRBV24-1	TRBJ2-6	.
TGTGCCAGTAGGCCGGGACAGGGCCCGTATGGCTACACCTTC	CASRPGQGPYGYTF	.	TRBV19	TRBJ1-2	TRBD1
TGTGCCAGCAGTGAGAGATCGCAGGCGAACACTGAAGCTTTCTTT	CASSERSQANTEAFF	.	TRBV6-1	TRBJ1-1	.
TGCGCCAGCAGTCGGGGGGGTGTTACTAGCACAGATACGCAGTATTTT	CASSRGGVTSTDTQYF	.	TRBV5-1	TRBJ2-3	TRBD2
TGCAGTGCTAGTGTGCCACAGGGTAGGGGGACTGAAGCTTTCTTT	CSASVPQGRGTEAFF	.	TRBV20-1	TRBJ1-1	.
TGTGCCAGTAGTTTAACAGGGGGCGATCCCTTGAAGTTCTTC	CASSLTGGDPLKFF	.	TRBV19	TRBJ2-1	TRBD1
TGTGCCACCAGCAGAGGCCGGTACCAAGAGACCCAGTACTTC	CATSRGRYQETQYF	once	TRBV15	TRBJ2-5	.
TGTGCCAGCAGCTTCGGAACCGGGACTAGCGGTAACGAGCAGTACTTC	CASSFGTGTSGNEQYF	.	TRBV5-4	TRBJ2-7	TRBD2
TGTGCCAGCAGTTTAGAAGTGGGGGGGACCCAGTACTTC	CASSLEVGGTQYF	.	TRBV27	TRBJ2-5	.
TGTGCCAGCAGCTCCCGCGGGAGCAGCGCAGATACGCAGTATTTT	CASSSRGSSADTQYF	.	TRBV11-2	TRBJ2-3	TRBD2
TGTGCCAGCAGTGAGGACTTAGCGCAGTTCTTC	CASSEDLAQFF	.	TRBV12-3/TRBV12-4	TRBJ2-1	.
TGTGCCAGCAGCCACCGCACCCAAACCGGGGATGGTGGCTACACCTTC	CASSHRTQTGDGGYTF	.	TRBV3-1/TRBV3-2	TRBJ1-2	.
TGCAGTGCTAGAGCGGGGGCCCAGTACTTC	CSARAGAQYF	.	TRBV20-1	TRBJ2-5	.
TGTGCCAGCACGGGGGTGGGGACAGGCCTCTACGAGCAGTACTTC	CASTGVGTGLYEQYF	.	TRBV28	TRBJ2-7	TRBD1
TGTGCCAGCAGTGAACCTACGAGCTACGAGCAGTACTTC	CASSEPTSYEQYF	.	TRBV2	TRBJ2-7	.
TGTGCCAGCTTTGCCGGGAGGGGCACCGGGGAGCTGTTTTTT	CASFAGRGTGELFF	.	TRBV7-9	TRBJ2-2	TRBD2
TGCAGTGCTAGTCCCAGTAGCAATCAGCCCCAGCATTTT	CSASPSSNQPQHF	.	TRBV20-1	TRBJ1-5	.
TGTGCCAGCAGTGACTCAGCGCGCCCCCGACTAGCGGGAGTTTACGAGCAGTACTTC	CASSDSARPRLAGVYEQYF	once	TRBV6-4	TRBJ2-7	TRBD2
TGTGCCAGCAGCCTTCCGGGACAGATAAATGAGCAGTACTTC	CASSLPGQINEQYF	.	TRBV7-8	TRBJ2-7	TRBD1
TGTGCCAGCAGCGGGCAGGGTCAAGGCGAGACCCAGTACTTC	CASSGQGQGETQYF	few	TRBV7-9	TRBJ2-5	.
TGTGCCAGCAGTGAAGGGAGTGGCTACACCTTC	CASSEGSGYTF	.	TRBV2	TRBJ1-2	.
TGTGCCAGCAGCGCTGACAGGGGCTCCTACAATGAGCAGTTCTTC	CASSADRGSYNEQFF	.	TRBV11-3	TRBJ2-1	TRBD1
TGTGCCAGCAGTTTTTTGCCGGGCGGGGGCTACACCTTC	CASSFLPGGGYTF	.	TRBV27	TRBJ1-2	.
TGTGCCAGCAGCATAAGGGACACACGCCCTGGGGCCAACGTCCTGACTTTC	CASSIRDTRPGANVLTF	.	TRBV7-2	TRBJ2-6	.
TGCAGCACGGCGCCGGGACACTACAATGAGCAGTTCTTC	CSTAPGHYNEQFF	.	TRBV29-1	TRBJ2-1	.
TGTGCCAGCAGTCTAGCGGGAGGCGGCCATGAGCAGTTCTTC	CASSLAGGGHEQFF	.	TRBV6-2/TRBV6-3	TRBJ2-1	TRBD2
TGTGCCAGTAGTATAGTAACGGGAGGCGGCTACACCTTC	CASSIVTGGGYTF	.	TRBV19	TRBJ1-2	.
TGTGCCAGCAGTGATGAGCGGGGGCGGGAAAATGAGCAGTTCTTC	CASSDERGRENEQFF	.	TRBV2	TRBJ2-1	TRBD2
TGTGCCTGGAGTTCAGAGACTTCCTACGAGCAGTACTTC	CAWSSETSYEQYF	.	TRBV30	TRBJ2-7	.
TGCGCCAGCAGCCAAGATAGGGGATACACTGAAGCTTTCTTT	CASSQDRGYTEAFF	.	TRBV4-1	TRBJ1-1	.
TGTGCCAGCAGTTCCGTACCATCTAGCGGGAGAGCCTACGAGCAGTACTTC	CASSSVPSSGRAYEQYF	.	TRBV27	TRBJ2-7	TRBD2
TGCGCCAGCAGCCCACTACAGGAGAACACCGGGGAGCTGTTTTTT	CASSPLQENTGELFF	.	TRBV5-1	TRBJ2-2	.
TGTGCCAGCAGCTACACACTAGCGGGGTCCAATGAGCAGTTCTTC	CASSYTLAGSNEQFF	.	TRBV7-2	TRBJ2-1	TRBD2
TGTGCCAGCAGCACCCTAGCGGGAGGAGGGGAGACCCAGTACTTC	CASSTLAGGGETQYF	once	TRBV9	TRBJ2-5	TRBD2
TGTGCCAGTGGCAGGGGTTCCTACGAGCAGTACTTC	CASGRGSYEQYF	.	TRBV19	TRBJ2-7	.
TGTGCCACCTACCCTGCCGGGACAGGGAGGACTGAAGCTTTCTTT	CATYPAGTGRTEAFF	few	TRBV19	TRBJ1-1	TRBD1
TGTGCCAGCAGCTTGCTAACAGGGGCGGGTCAGCCCCAGCATTTT	CASSLLTGAGQPQHF	.	TRBV5-6	TRBJ1-5	TRBD1
TGTGCCAGCAGCTTGAATCGCGGGGATGGGGATGGCTACACCTTC	CASSLNRGDGDGYTF	few	TRBV7-9	TRBJ1-2	.
TGTGCCAGCTCACCAGCCCGGGACACTCCCTACGCTTTCTTT	CASSPARDTPYAFF	once	TRBV18	TRBJ1-1	.
TGTGCCAGCAGTGTAGTGGCCGGGAGCTATGGCTACACCTTC	CASSVVAGSYGYTF	once	TRBV2	TRBJ1-2	.
TGTGCCAGCAGTGACAGGGGGAGGAGCAATCAGCCCCAGCATTTT	CASSDRGRSNQPQHF	.	TRBV6-1	TRBJ1-5	TRBD1